This T cell receptor beta chain was profiled in a study of PD-1 blockade in classical Hodgkin lymphoma. Study results and limitations: What caused the repertoire differences, perhaps disease activity or prior therapy, remains undefined.

The CDR3 covers 13 residues. Per the germline V gene, CDR1 is MNHEY and CDR2 is SMNVEV (reference sequence). V shed 2 bases and J shed 8 bases, with 7 bases lying between them. Sequencing used immunoSEQ multiplex PCR; TCRdb keeps in-frame clones, though not all of them. The repertoire consists of about 25,000 clones, with approximately 93% occurring once and the leading ten covering less than 5%. About this clone: Its antigen remains unknown.

Time point given: newly diagnosed, previously untreated cHL patient sample. Untreated, newly diagnosed classical Hodgkin lymphoma PBMCs served for comparison. This clonotype originated in a human donor with classical Hodgkin lymphoma. This chain joins TRBV27 and TRBJ1-6; D gene unclear. The sample consisted of peripheral blood mononuclear cells (PBMCs). The CDR3, as DNA: TGTGCCAGCAGTTTAGGAGTGGATTCACCCCTCCACTTT. Its protein is CASSLGVDSPLHF.